This paragraph covers one TCR beta chain sequence. A single record per CDR3 protein comes from TCRdb applying MiXCR to the 5' RACE reads. The sample holds around 83,000 distinct CDR3 sequences, approximately 12% seen once. This record belongs to a study of early T cells in non-severe SARS-CoV-2 infection. CDR3 length: 15 residues. Trimming cost V 3 bases and J 7 bases, with 13 bases left between them. The germline V gene has CDR1 MNHEY and CDR2 SVGAGI. This receptor was taken from an adult who was a healthcare worker with PCR-confirmed SARS-CoV-2 infection or an uninfected control (not recorded which). The V gene is TRBV6-5, the J gene TRBJ1-6, with D tentatively TRBD1 (5 bases). Sequencing used whole blood, obtained at baseline. CDR3 sequence (DNA): TGTGCCAGCAGTTATGATCAGGGAAGAAATTCACCCCTCCACTTT. Translation: CASSYDQGRNSPLHF.